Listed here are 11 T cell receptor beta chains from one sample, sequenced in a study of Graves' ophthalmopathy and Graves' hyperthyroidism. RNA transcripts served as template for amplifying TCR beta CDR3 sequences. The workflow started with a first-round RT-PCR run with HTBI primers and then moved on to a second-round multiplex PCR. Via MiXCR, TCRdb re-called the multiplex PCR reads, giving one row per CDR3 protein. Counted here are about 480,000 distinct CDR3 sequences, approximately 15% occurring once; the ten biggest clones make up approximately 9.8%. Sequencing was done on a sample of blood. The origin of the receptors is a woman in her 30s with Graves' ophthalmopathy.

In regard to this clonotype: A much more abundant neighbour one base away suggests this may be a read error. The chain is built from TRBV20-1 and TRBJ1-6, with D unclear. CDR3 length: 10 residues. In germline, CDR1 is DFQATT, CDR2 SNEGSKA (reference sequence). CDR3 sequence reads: CSALRSHLHF. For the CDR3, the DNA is TGCAGTGCCCTGCGGTCACACCTCCACTTT.

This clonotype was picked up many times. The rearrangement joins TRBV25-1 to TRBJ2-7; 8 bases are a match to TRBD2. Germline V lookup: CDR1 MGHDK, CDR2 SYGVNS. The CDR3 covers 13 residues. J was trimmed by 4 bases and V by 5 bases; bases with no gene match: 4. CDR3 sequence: CASSWAGGYEQYF. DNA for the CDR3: TGTGCCAGCAGTTGGGCGGGAGGATACGAGCAGTACTTC.

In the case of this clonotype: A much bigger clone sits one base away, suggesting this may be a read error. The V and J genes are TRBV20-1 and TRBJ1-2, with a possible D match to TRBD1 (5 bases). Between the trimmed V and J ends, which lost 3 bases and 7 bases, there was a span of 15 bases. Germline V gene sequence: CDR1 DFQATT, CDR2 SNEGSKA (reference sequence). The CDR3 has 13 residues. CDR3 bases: TGCAGTGCTAGCAAACAGGTGACCTCTGGCTACACCTTC. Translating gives CSASKQVTSGYTF.

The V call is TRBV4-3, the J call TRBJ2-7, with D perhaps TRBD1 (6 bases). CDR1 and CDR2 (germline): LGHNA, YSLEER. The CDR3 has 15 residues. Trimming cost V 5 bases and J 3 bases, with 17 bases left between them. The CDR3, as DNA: TGCGCCAGCAGCGTTGTCTTGGGGGCGGGCTACGAGCAGTACTTC. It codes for CASSVVLGAGYEQYF.

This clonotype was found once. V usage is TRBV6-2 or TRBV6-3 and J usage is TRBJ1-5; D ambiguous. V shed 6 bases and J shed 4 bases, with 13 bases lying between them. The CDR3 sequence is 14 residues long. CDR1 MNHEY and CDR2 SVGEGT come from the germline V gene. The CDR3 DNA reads TGTGCCAGCAGCCCGACGACGGGAAATCAGCCCCAGCATTTT. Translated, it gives CASSPTTGNQPQHF.

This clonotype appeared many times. Here the CDR3 DNA reads TGTGCCAGCATGGAAGTGACACCCTATGGCTACACCTTC. Translating gives CASMEVTPYGYTF. The chain recombines TRBV6-1 with TRBJ1-2; D remains unclear. Germline V CDR1 and CDR2: MNHNS, SASEGT. The length of the CDR3 is 13 residues. V shed 7 bases and J shed 4 bases, with 13 bases lying between them.

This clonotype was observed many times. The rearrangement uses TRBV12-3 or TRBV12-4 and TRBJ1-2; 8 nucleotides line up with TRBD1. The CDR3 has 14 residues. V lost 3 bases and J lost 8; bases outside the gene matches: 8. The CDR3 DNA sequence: TGTGCCAGCAGTTTGCAGGGGGCGGTTGAGGGCTACACCTTC. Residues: CASSLQGAVEGYTF.

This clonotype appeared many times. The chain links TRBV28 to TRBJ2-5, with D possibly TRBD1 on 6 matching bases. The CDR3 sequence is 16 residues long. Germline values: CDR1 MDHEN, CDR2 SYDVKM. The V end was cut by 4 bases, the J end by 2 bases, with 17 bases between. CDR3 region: CASSSSDSEAQETQYF. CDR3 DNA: TGTGCCAGCAGTTCCTCGGACAGTGAAGCTCAAGAGACCCAGTACTTC.

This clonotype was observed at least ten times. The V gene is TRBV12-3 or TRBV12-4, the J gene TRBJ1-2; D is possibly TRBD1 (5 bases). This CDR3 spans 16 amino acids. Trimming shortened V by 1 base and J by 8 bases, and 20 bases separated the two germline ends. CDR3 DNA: TGTGCCAGCAGTTTAGGGGAGCTGAAGGGGCCTCGGGGCTACACCTTC. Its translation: CASSLGELKGPRGYTF.

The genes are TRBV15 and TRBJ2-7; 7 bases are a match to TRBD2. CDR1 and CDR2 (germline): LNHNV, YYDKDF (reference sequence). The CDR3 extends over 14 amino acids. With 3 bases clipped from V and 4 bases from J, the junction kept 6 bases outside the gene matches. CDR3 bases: TGTGCCACCAGCAGGGAACGGGGAGGGTACGAGCAGTACTTC. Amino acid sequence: CATSRERGGYEQYF.

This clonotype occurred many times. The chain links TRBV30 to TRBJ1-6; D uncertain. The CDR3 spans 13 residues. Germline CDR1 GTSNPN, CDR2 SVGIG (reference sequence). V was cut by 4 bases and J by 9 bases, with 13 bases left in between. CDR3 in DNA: TGTGCCTGGAACATAGAGGGCAGTTCACCCCTCCACTTT. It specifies CAWNIEGSSPLHF.